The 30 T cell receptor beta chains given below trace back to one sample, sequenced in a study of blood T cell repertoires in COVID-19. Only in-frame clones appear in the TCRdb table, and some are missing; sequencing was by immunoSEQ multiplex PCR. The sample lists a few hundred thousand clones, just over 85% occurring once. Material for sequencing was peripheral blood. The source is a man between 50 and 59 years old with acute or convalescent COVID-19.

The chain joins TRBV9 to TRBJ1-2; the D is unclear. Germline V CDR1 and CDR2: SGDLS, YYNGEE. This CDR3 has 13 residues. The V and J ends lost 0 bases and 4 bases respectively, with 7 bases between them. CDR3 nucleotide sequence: TGTGCCAGCAGCGTAGTACAGTCCTATGGCTACACCTTC. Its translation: CASSVVQSYGYTF.

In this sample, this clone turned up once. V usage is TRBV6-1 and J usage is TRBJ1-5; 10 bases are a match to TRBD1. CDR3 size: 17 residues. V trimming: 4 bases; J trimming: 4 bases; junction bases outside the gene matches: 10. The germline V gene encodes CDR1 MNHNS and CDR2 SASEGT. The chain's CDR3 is CASSGSGTGVLNQPQHF. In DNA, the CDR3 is TGTGCCAGCAGTGGTTCCGGGACAGGGGTTTTAAATCAGCCCCAGCATTTT.

CDR3 sequence: CASSVGPTQGRTEAFF. CDR3 coding DNA: TGTGCCAGCAGCGTAGGGCCAACACAGGGTCGGACTGAAGCTTTCTTT. The chain combines TRBV9 with TRBJ1-1; tentative D call: TRBD1 (6 bases). V gave up 0 bases and J gave up 5 bases, with 17 bases separating them. This CDR3 region has 16 residues. Germline loops: CDR1 SGDLS, CDR2 YYNGEE.

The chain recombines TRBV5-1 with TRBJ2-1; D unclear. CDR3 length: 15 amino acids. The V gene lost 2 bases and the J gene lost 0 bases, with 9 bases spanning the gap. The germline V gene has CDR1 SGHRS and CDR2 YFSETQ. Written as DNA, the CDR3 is TGCGCCAGCAGCTTTACTGCAAGCTCCTACAATGAGCAGTTCTTC. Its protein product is CASSFTASSYNEQFF.

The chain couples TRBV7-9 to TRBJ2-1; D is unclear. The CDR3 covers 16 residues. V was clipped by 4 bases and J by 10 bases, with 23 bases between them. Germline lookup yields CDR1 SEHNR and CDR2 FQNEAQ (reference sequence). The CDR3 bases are TGTGCCAGCAGCTCGATCTCTGGTTCTAGGAGCAACGAGCAGTTCTTC. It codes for CASSSISGSRSNEQFF.

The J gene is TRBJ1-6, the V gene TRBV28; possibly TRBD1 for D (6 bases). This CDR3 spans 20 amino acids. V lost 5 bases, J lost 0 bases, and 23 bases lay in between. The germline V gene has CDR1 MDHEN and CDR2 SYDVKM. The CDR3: CASSVNRQVFPSSYNSPLHF. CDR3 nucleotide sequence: TGTGCCAGCAGTGTAAACCGACAGGTCTTCCCTAGCTCCTATAATTCACCCCTCCACTTT.

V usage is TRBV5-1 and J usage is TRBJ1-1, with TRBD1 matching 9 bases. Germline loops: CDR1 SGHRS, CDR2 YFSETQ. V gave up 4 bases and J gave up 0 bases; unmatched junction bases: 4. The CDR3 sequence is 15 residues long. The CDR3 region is CASSGGQGLNTEAFF. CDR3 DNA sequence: TGCGCCAGCAGCGGGGGACAGGGCCTGAACACTGAAGCTTTCTTT.

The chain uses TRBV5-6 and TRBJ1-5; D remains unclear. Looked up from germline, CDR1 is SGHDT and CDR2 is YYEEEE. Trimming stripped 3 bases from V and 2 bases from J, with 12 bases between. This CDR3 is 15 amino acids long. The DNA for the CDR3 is TGTGCCAGCAGCTCGCTCGGGGAGCGCAATCAGCCCCAGCATTTT. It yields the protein CASSSLGERNQPQHF.

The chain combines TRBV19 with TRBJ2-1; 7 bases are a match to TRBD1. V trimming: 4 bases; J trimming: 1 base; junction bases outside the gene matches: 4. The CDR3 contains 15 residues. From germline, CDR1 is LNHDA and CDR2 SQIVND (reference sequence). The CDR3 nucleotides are TGTGCCAGTAGTACCCGGACAGGATCCTACAATGAGCAGTTCTTC. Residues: CASSTRTGSYNEQFF.

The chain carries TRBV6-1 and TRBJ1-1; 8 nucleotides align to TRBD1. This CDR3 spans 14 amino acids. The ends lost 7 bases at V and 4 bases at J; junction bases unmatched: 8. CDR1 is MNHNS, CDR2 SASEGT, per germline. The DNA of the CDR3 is TGTGCCAGCACCCAAACAGGGGGAAGCACTGAAGCTTTCTTT. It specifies CASTQTGGSTEAFF.

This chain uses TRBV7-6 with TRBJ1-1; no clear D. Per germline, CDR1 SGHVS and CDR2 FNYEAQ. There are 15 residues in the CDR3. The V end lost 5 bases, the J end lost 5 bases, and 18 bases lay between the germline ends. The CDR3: CASSPRGEGNTEAFF. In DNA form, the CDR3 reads TGTGCCAGCAGCCCGCGTGGGGAGGGAAATACTGAAGCTTTCTTT. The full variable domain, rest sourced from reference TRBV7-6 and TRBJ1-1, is GAGVSQSPRYKVTKRGQDVALRCDPISGHVSLYWYRQALGQGPEFLTYFNYEAQQDKSGLPNDRFSAERPEGSISTLTIQRTEQRDSAMYRCASSPRGEGNTEAFFGQGTRLTVV.

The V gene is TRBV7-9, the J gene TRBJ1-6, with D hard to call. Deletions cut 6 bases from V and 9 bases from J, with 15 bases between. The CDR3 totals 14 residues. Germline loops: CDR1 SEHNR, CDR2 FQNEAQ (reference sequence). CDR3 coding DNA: TGTGCCAGCAGGTTGGACGGTAGTACTTCACCCCTCCACTTT. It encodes CASRLDGSTSPLHF.

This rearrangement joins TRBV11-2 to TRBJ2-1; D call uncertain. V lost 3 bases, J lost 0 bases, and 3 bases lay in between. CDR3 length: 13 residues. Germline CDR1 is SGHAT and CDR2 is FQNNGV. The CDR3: CASSLASYNEQFF. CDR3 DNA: TGTGCCAGCAGCTTGGCCTCCTACAATGAGCAGTTCTTC. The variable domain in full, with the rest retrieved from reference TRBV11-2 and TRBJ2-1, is EAGVAQSPRYKIIEKRQSVAFWCNPISGHATLYWYQQILGQGPKLLIQFQNNGVVDDSQLPKDRFSAERLKGVDSTLKIQPAKLEDSAVYLCASSLASYNEQFFGPGTRLTVL.

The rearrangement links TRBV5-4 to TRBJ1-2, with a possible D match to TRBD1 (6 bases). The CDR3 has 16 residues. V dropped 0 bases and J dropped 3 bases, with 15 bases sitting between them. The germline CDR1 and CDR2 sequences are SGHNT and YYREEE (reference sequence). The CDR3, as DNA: TGTGCCAGCAGCTTGGGGGTCCGGGCAGGGGACTATGGCTACACCTTC. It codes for CASSLGVRAGDYGYTF.

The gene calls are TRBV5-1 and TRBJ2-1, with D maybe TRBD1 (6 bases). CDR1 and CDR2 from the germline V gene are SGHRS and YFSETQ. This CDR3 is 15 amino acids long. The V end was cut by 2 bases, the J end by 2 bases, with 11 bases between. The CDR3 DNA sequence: TGCGCCAGCAGCTTTGGGCAGGGGACCTACAATGAGCAGTTCTTC. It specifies CASSFGQGTYNEQFF. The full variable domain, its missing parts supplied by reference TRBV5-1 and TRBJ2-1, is KAGVTQTPRYLIKTRGQQVTLSCSPISGHRSVSWYQQTPGQGLQFLFEYFSETQRNKGNFPGRFSGRQFSNSRSEMNVSTLELGDSALYLCASSFGQGTYNEQFFGPGTRLTVL.

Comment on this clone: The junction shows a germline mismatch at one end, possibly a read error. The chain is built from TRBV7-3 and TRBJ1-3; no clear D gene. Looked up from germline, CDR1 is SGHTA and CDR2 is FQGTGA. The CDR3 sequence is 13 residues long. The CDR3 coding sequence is TGTGCCAGCAGTTTAAAGCGGGGAAACACCATATATTTT. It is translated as CASSLKRGNTIYF.

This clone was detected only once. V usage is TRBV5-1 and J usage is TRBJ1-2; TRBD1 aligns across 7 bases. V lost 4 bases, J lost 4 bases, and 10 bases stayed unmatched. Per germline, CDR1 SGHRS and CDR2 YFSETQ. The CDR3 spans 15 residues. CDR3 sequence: CASSNDPTGRYGYTF. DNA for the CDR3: TGCGCCAGCAGCAACGATCCGACAGGGCGCTATGGCTACACCTTC.

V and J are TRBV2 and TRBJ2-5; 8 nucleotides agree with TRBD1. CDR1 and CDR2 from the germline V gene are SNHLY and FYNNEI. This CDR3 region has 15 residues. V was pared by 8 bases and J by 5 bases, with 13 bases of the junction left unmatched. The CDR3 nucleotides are TGTGCCAGCGGACGACAGGGGACGGAAAATGAGACCCAGTACTTC. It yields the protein CASGRQGTENETQYF.

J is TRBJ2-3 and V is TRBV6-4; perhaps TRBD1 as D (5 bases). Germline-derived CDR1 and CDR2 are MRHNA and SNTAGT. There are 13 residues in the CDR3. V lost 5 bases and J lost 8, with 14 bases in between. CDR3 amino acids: CASSSQGEGTQYF. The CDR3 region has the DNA TGTGCCAGCAGTTCCCAAGGGGAAGGTACGCAGTATTTT.

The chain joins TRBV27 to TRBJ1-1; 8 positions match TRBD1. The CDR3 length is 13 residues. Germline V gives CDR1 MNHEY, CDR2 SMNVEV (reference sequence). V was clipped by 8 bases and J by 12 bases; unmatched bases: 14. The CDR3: CASPIPGQVVTFF. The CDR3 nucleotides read TGTGCCAGCCCCATCCCGGGACAGGTAGTAACTTTCTTT.

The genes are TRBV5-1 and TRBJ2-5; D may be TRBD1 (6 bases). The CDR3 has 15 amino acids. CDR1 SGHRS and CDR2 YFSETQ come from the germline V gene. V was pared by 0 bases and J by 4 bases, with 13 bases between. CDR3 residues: CASSLGPTGRETQYF. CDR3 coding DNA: TGCGCCAGCAGCTTGGGACCTACAGGGAGAGAGACCCAGTACTTC.

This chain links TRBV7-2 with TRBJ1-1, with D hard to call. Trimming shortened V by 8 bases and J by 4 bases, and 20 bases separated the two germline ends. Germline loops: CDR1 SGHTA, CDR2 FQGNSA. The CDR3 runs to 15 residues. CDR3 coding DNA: TGTGCCAGCCGCGTAGAGAGCGCCTGGAGCACTGAAGCTTTCTTT. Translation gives CASRVESAWSTEAFF. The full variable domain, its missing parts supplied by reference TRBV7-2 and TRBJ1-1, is GAGVSQSPSNKVTEKGKDVELRCDPISGHTALYWYRQSLGQGLEFLIYFQGNSAPDKSGLPSDRFSAERTGGSVSTLTIQRTQQEDSAVYLCASRVESAWSTEAFFGQGTRLTVV.

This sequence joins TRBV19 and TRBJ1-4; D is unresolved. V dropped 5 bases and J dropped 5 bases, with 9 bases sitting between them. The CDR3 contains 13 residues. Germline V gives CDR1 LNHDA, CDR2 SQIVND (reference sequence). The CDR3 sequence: CASSYIRNEKLFF. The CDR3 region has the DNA TGTGCCAGTAGTTACATAAGAAATGAAAAACTGTTTTTT.

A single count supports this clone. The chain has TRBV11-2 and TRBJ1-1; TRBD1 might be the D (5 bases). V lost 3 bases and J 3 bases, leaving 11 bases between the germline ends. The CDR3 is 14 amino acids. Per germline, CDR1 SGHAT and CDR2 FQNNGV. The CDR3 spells CASSFLGGDTEAFF. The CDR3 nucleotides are TGTGCCAGCAGCTTTCTGGGGGGGGACACTGAAGCTTTCTTT.

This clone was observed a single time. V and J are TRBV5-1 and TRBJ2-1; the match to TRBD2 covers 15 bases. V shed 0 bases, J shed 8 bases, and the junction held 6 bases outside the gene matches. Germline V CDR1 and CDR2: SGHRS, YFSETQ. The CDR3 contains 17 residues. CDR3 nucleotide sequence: TGCGCCAGCAGCTTGGGGACTAGCGGGGGGGCCAACCATGAGCAGTTCTTC. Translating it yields CASSLGTSGGANHEQFF.

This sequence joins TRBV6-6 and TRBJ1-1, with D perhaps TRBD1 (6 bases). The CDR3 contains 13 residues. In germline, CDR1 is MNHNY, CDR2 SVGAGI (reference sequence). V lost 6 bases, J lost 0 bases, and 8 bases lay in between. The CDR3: CASRRTVNTEAFF. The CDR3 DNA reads TGTGCCAGCAGGAGGACAGTGAACACTGAAGCTTTCTTT.

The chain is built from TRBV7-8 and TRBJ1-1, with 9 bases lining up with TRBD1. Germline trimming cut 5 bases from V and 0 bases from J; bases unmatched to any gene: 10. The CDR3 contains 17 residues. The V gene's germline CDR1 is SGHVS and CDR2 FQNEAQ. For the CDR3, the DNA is TGTGCCAGCAGCCGAGCCGGGACAGGGTACATGAACACTGAAGCTTTCTTT. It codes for CASSRAGTGYMNTEAFF.

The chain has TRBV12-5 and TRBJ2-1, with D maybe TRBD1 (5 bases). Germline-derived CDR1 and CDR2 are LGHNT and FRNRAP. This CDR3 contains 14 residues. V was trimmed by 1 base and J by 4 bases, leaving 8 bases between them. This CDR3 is CASGLGTRYNEQFF. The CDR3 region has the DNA TGTGCTAGTGGTTTGGGGACAAGATACAATGAGCAGTTCTTC. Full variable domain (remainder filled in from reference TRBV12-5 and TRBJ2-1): DARVTQTPRHKVTEMGQEVTMRCQPILGHNTVFWYRQTMMQGLELLAYFRNRAPLDDSGMPKDRFSAEMPDATLATLKIQPSEPRDSAVYFCASGLGTRYNEQFFGPGTRLTVL.

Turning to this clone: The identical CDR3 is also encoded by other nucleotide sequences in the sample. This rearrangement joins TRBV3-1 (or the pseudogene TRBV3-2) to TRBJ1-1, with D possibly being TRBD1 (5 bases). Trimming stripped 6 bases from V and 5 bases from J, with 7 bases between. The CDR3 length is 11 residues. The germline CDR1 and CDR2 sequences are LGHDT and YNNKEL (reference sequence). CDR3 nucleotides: TGTGCCAGCAGGGGGGGGACTGAAGCTTTCTTT. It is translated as CASRGGTEAFF.

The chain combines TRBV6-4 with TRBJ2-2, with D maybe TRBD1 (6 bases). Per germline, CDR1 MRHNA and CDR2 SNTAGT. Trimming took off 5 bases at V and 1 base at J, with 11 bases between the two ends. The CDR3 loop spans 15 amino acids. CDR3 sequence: CASSPLTGNTGELFF. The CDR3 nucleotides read TGTGCCAGCAGTCCCCTGACAGGGAACACCGGGGAGCTGTTTTTT.